Sequencing of this T cell receptor (beta chain) was carried out in a study of blood T cell repertoires in COVID-19. At the level of the study: The United States, Italy and Spain provided the acute and convalescent COVID-19 samples.

Trimming shortened V by 6 bases and J by 5 bases, and 10 bases separated the two germline ends. CDR3 length: 12 amino acids. Germline V gene lookup returns CDR1 MDHEN and CDR2 SYDVKM. Participants spanned ages roughly 18 to 90 years and resided in over 20 US areas. Cohorts were determined from participant-reported clinical history. Original processing methods: Amplification of reference gene primers provided the estimated nucleated cell counts. Some clones are missing from TCRdb's copy, which holds only in-frame ones; the method was immunoSEQ multiplex PCR. V, J and clone size are those of that table, while D and trimming were read from the DNA. The sample records about 270,000 clones, over 75% being singletons.

Sequencing was performed on PBMCs or T cells enriched from blood (not recorded which). This clonotype was sampled from a woman aged 18 to 35 who had recovered from COVID-19. This sequence joins TRBV28 and TRBJ1-2, with a possible D match to TRBD1 (5 bases). The CDR3 coding sequence is TGTGCCAGCAGCCCGACAGATTATGGCTACACCTTC. This codes for CASSPTDYGYTF.